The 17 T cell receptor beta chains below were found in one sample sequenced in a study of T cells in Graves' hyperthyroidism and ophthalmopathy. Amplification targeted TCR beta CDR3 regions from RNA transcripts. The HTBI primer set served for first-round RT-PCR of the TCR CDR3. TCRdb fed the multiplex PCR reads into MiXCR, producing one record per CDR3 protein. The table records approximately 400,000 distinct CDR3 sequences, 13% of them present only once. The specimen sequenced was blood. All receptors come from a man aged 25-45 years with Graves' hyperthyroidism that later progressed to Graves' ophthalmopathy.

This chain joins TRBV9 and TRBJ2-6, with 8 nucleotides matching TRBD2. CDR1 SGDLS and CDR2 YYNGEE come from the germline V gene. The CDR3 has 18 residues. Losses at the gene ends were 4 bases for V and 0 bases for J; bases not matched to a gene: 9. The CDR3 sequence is CASSTQRGLNSGANVLTF. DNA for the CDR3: TGTGCCAGCAGCACCCAGCGGGGGTTAAACTCTGGGGCCAACGTCCTGACTTTC.

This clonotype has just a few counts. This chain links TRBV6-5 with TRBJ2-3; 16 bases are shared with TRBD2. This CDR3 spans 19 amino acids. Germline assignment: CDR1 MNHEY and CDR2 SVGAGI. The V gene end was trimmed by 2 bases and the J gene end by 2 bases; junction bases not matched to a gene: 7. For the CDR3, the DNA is TGTGCCAGCAGTTACAGTCCGGGACTAGCGGGGGGGCACACAGATACGCAGTATTTT. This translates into CASSYSPGLAGGHTDTQYF.

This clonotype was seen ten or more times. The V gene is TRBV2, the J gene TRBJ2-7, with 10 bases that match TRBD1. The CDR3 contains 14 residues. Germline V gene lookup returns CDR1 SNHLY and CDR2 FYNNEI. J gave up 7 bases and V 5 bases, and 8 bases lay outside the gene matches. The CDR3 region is CASSSRQGAWEQYF. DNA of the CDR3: TGTGCCAGCAGTTCGCGACAGGGGGCGTGGGAGCAGTACTTC.

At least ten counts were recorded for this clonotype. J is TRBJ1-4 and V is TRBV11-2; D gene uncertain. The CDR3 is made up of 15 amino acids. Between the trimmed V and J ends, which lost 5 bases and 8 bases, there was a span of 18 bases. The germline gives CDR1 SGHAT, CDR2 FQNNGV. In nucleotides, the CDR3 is TGTGCCAGCAGCGAAGACGGGGTAGCGGGAGAAAAACTGTTTTTT. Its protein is CASSEDGVAGEKLFF.

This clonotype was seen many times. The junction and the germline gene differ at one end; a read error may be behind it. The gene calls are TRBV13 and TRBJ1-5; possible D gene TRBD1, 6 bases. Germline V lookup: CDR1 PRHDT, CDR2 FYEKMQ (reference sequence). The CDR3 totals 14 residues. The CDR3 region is CASSLGGFNQPQHF. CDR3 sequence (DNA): TGTGCCAGCAGTTTAGGGGGGTTTAATCAGCCCCAGCATTTT.

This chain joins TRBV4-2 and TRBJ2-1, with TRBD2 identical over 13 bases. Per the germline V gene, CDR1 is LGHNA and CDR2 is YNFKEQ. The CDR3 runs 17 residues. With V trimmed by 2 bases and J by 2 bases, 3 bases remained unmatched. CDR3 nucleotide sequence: TGTGCCAGCAGCCAACGACTAGCGGGGGGCCCCTACAATGAGCAGTTCTTC. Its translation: CASSQRLAGGPYNEQFF.

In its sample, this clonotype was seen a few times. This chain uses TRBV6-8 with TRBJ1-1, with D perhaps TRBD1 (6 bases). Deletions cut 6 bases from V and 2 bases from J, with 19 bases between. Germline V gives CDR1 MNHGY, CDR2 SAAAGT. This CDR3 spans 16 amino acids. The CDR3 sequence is CASSAPPGGANTEAFF. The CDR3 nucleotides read TGTGCCAGCAGCGCCCCCCCCGGGGGGGCCAACACTGAAGCTTTCTTT.

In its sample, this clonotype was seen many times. In DNA, the CDR3 is TGTGCCAGCGGAGTGTCGGGCAATCAGCCCCAGCATTTT. Translated: CASGVSGNQPQHF. The chain employs TRBV12-3 or TRBV12-4 and TRBJ1-5; D unclear. V was clipped by 8 bases and J by 2 bases, with 10 bases between them. This CDR3 has 13 amino acids.

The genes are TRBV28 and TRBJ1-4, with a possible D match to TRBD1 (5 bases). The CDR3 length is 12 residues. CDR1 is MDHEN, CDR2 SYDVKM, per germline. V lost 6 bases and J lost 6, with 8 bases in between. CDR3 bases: TGTGCCAGCAGGGGGCAGGATGAAAAACTGTTTTTT. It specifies CASRGQDEKLFF. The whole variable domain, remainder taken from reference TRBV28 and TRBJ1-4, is DVKVTQSSRYLVKRTGEKVFLECVQDMDHENMFWYRQDPGLGLRLIYFSYDVKMKEKGDIPEGYSVSREKKERFSLILESASTNQTSMYLCASRGQDEKLFFGSGTQLSVL.

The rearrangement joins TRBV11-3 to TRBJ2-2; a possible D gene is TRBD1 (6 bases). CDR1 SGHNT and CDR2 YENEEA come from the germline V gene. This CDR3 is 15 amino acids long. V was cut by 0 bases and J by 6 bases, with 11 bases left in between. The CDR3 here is CASSLEAGEPGELFF. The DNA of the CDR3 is TGTGCCAGCAGCTTAGAAGCAGGGGAGCCCGGGGAGCTGTTTTTT.

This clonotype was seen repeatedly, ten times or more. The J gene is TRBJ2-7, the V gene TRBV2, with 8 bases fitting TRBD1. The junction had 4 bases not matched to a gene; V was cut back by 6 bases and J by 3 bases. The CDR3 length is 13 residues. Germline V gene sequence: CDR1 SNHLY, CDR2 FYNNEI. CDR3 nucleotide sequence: TGTGCCAGCAGGGAGACAGGGGACTACGAGCAGTACTTC. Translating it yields CASRETGDYEQYF. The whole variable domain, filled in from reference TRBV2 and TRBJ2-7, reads EPEVTQTPSHQVTQMGQEVILRCVPISNHLYFYWYRQILGQKVEFLVSFYNNEISEKSEIFDDQFSVERPDGSNFTLKIRSTKLEDSAMYFCASRETGDYEQYFGPGTRLTVT.

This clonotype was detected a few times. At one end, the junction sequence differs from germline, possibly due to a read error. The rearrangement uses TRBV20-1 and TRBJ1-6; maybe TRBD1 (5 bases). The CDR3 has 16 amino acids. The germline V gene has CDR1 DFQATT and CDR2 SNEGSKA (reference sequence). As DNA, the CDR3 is TGCAGTGCTAATGCCCAGGGAGACACCTATAATCCACCCCTCCACTTT. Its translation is CSANAQGDTYNPPLHF.

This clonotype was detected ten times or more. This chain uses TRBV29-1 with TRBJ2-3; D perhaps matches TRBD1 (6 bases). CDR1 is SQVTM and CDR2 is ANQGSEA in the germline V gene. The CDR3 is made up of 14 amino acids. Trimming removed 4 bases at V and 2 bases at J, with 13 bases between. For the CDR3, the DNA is TGCAGCGTTGCCAGGGGTACCCACACAGATACGCAGTATTTT. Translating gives CSVARGTHTDTQYF.

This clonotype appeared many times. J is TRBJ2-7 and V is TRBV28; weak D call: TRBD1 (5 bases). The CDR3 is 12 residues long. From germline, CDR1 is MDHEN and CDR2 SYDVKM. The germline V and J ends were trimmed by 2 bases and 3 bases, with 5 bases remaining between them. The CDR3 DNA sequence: TGTGCCAGCAGTTTAAGGGGCTACGAGCAGTACTTC. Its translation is CASSLRGYEQYF.

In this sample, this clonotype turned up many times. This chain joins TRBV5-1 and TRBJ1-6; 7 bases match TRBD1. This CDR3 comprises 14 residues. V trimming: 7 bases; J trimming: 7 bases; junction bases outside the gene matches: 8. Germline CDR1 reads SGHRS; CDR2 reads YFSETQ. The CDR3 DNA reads TGCGCCAGCCGCGAGGGGGCACAGAATTCACCCCTCCACTTT. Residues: CASREGAQNSPLHF. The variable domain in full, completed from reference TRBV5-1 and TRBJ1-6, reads KAGVTQTPRYLIKTRGQQVTLSCSPISGHRSVSWYQQTPGQGLQFLFEYFSETQRNKGNFPGRFSGRQFSNSRSEMNVSTLELGDSALYLCASREGAQNSPLHFGNGTRLTVT.

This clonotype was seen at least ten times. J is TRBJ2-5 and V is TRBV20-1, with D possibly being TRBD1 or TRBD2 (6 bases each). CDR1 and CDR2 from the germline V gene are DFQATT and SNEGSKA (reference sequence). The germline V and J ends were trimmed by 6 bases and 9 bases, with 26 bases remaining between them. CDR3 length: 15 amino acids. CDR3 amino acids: CSAESGDTRSGAQYF. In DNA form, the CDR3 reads TGCAGTGCCGAGTCGGGGGACACCCGTTCGGGGGCCCAGTACTTC.

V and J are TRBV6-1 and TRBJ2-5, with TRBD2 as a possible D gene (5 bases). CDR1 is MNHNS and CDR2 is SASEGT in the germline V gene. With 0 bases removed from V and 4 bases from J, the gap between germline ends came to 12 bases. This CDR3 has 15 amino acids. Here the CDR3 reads CASSEAFGRGETQYF. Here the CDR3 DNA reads TGTGCCAGCAGTGAAGCGTTCGGACGGGGAGAGACCCAGTACTTC.